This entry lists 19 T cell receptor beta chains sequenced from one sample in a study of OX40 agonist ivuxolimab in advanced cancers. Libraries were prepared by immunoSEQ multiplex PCR; TCRdb keeps only in-frame clonotypes and omits some of them. The top ten clones hold about 10% of a sample with about 46,000 clones, roughly 90% of them seen once. This material consisted of CD4+ or CD8+ T cells sorted from blood, taken in a trial of the OX40 agonist ivuxolimab. The origin of the receptors is an adult with an advanced solid tumor such as melanoma, head and neck, liver or kidney cancer.

V is TRBV6-6 and J is TRBJ1-2, with D possibly TRBD1 on 5 matching bases. Germline loops: CDR1 MNHNY, CDR2 SVGAGI (reference sequence). Between the trimmed V and J ends, which lost 2 bases and 8 bases, there was a span of 6 bases. This CDR3 has 11 residues. In nucleotides, the CDR3 is TGTGCCAGCAGTTACAGGGGCGGCTACACCTTC. Amino acids: CASSYRGGYTF.

The genes are TRBV4-3 and TRBJ1-2, with 7 bases fitting TRBD1. The CDR3 has 16 amino acids. V shed 1 base and J 0 bases; nucleotides not matched to a gene: 5. Germline lookup yields CDR1 LGHNA and CDR2 YSLEER. The CDR3 DNA is TGCGCCAGCAGCCAAGGAAGAGGGACAGCTAACTATGGCTACACCTTC. This sequence encodes CASSQGRGTANYGYTF.

The rearrangement links TRBV4-3 to TRBJ1-1; D gene uncertain. CDR3 length equals 14 residues. Germline CDR1 and CDR2: LGHNA and YSLEER. V was pared by 2 bases and J by 2 bases, with 9 bases between. This CDR3 reads CASSQSLLNTEAFF. The DNA of the CDR3 is TGCGCCAGCAGCCAATCCCTATTAAACACTGAAGCTTTCTTT.

J is TRBJ1-1 and V is TRBV19; D is uncertain. Trimming shortened V by 7 bases and J by 1 base, and 7 bases separated the two germline ends. This CDR3 region has 12 residues. Germline V gene lookup returns CDR1 LNHDA and CDR2 SQIVND (reference sequence). In DNA, the CDR3 is TGTGCCAGTACTTGGGGGAACACTGAAGCTTTCTTT. Encoded protein: CASTWGNTEAFF.

This clone was counted once. This sequence joins TRBV7-9 and TRBJ2-3; TRBD2 matches at 8 bases. The CDR3 has 15 residues. Germline V gene sequence: CDR1 SEHNR, CDR2 FQNEAQ (reference sequence). With 6 bases clipped from V and 0 bases from J, the junction kept 5 bases outside the gene matches. CDR3 region: CASRQTSGSTDTQYF. Here the CDR3 DNA reads TGTGCCAGCAGGCAAACTAGCGGCAGCACAGATACGCAGTATTTT. The full variable domain, with the rest looked up from reference TRBV7-9 and TRBJ2-3, is DTGVSQNPRHKITKRGQNVTFRCDPISEHNRLYWYRQTLGQGPEFLTYFQNEAQLEKSRLLSDRFSAERPKGSFSTLEIQRTEQGDSAMYLCASRQTSGSTDTQYFGPGTRLTVL.

The V gene is TRBV5-6, the J gene TRBJ1-3; the D gene is possibly TRBD1 (6 bases). The germline gives CDR1 SGHDT, CDR2 YYEEEE. The CDR3 has 13 amino acids. V was shortened by 0 bases and J by 9 bases, with 10 bases between the two germline ends. CDR3 in amino acids: CASSLVQGITIYF. CDR3 in DNA: TGTGCCAGCAGCTTGGTCCAGGGGATCACCATATATTTT.

V is TRBV27 and J is TRBJ1-5; D might be TRBD1 (6 bases). The V and J ends lost 3 bases and 11 bases respectively, with 14 bases between them. CDR3 size: 13 residues. Germline assignment: CDR1 MNHEY and CDR2 SMNVEV (reference sequence). Here the CDR3 DNA reads TGTGCCAGCAGTTTTGGGGGCGTCTCTTCCCAGCATTTT. It is translated as CASSFGGVSSQHF.

The V gene is TRBV5-6, the J gene TRBJ1-2, with a tentative D call TRBD1 (6 bases). This CDR3 region has 15 residues. The germline gives CDR1 SGHDT, CDR2 YYEEEE. Between the trimmed V and J ends, which lost 1 base and 0 bases, there was a span of 10 bases. The CDR3 spells CASSLTGQPNYGYTF. CDR3 nucleotide sequence: TGTGCCAGCAGCTTGACAGGGCAACCTAACTATGGCTACACCTTC. Complete variable domain (other parts from reference TRBV5-6 and TRBJ1-2): DAGVTQSPTHLIKTRGQQVTLRCSPKSGHDTVSWYQQALGQGPQFIFQYYEEEERQRGNFPDRFSGHQFPNYSSELNVNALLLGDSALYLCASSLTGQPNYGYTFGSGTRLTVV.

V gene TRBV27 combines with J gene TRBJ2-7, with D perhaps TRBD2 (5 bases). Germline V CDR1 and CDR2: MNHEY, SMNVEV (reference sequence). V was trimmed by 5 bases and J by 3 bases, leaving 14 bases between them. This CDR3 spans 14 amino acids. Here the CDR3 DNA reads TGTGCCAGCAGTATGGACTCAGAATACTACGAGCAGTACTTC. Translating gives CASSMDSEYYEQYF.

This chain uses TRBV5-4 with TRBJ2-1, with 9 bases lining up with TRBD2. V shed 4 bases and J 1 base; nucleotides not matched to a gene: 12. The V gene's germline CDR1 is SGHNT and CDR2 YYREEE (reference sequence). The CDR3 consists of 18 residues. The DNA for the CDR3 is TGTGCCAGCAGCCTGTCTGGGCGGCGGGGGGGGTCCTACAATGAGCAGTTCTTC. Protein: CASSLSGRRGGSYNEQFF.

The rearrangement joins TRBV6-5 to TRBJ2-1; D gene uncertain. The germline gives CDR1 MNHEY, CDR2 SVGAGI. Trimming took 8 bases from V and 8 from J, leaving 22 bases between them. The CDR3 spans 15 residues. CDR3 in amino acids: CASSELMTVWDEQFF. The CDR3, as DNA: TGTGCCAGCTCGGAGCTAATGACGGTTTGGGATGAGCAGTTCTTC.

This chain uses TRBV20-1 with TRBJ2-7; D gene unclear. The V gene lost 6 bases and the J gene lost 6 bases, with 12 bases spanning the gap. CDR3 size: 11 residues. Germline-derived CDR1 and CDR2 are DFQATT and SNEGSKA (reference sequence). Here the CDR3 DNA reads TGCAGTGCCGACCGGGCGTTCGAGCAGTACTTC. This codes for CSADRAFEQYF.

V gene TRBV27 combines with J gene TRBJ2-2; D gene ambiguous. This CDR3 comprises 12 residues. Germline lookup yields CDR1 MNHEY and CDR2 SMNVEV (reference sequence). The V and J ends lost 3 bases and 7 bases respectively, with 6 bases between them. The CDR3 region has the DNA TGTGCCAGCAGTTTTCTGGGCGGGGAGCTGTTTTTT. Translating it yields CASSFLGGELFF.

The genes are TRBV27 and TRBJ1-2; D not certain. CDR1 is MNHEY and CDR2 is SMNVEV in the germline V gene (reference sequence). Trimming stripped 0 bases from V and 4 bases from J, with 6 bases between. The CDR3 is 13 amino acids. CDR3 DNA sequence: TGTGCCAGCAGTTTATCGCCGCTCTATGGCTACACCTTC. Its translation is CASSLSPLYGYTF.

The sample holds one count of this clone. The same CDR3 also results from other DNA sequences found in this sample. The chain couples TRBV7-6 to TRBJ2-7; the match to TRBD1 covers 8 bases. Germline values: CDR1 SGHVS, CDR2 FNYEAQ. Trimming cost V 5 bases and J 2 bases; bases outside gene matches: 5. The CDR3 contains 14 residues. The chain's CDR3 is CASSIGQGAYEQYF. CDR3 nucleotide sequence: TGTGCCAGCAGCATCGGACAGGGAGCCTACGAGCAGTACTTC.

The chain is built from TRBV4-1 and TRBJ1-1, with unresolved D. The V end was cut by 4 bases, the J end by 4 bases, with 19 bases between. The CDR3 spans 16 residues. Germline CDR1 reads MGHRA; CDR2 reads YSYEKL. CDR3 sequence reads: CASSPQSEGISTEAFF. The CDR3 DNA reads TGCGCCAGCAGCCCCCAGAGCGAGGGAATCAGCACTGAAGCTTTCTTT.

The chain links TRBV11-3 to TRBJ1-6; no clear D gene. V was cut by 5 bases and J by 3 bases, with 8 bases left in between. Germline assignment: CDR1 SGHNT and CDR2 YENEEA. This CDR3 region has 14 residues. The CDR3 DNA is TGTGCCAGCAGCCGACTGGTCTATAATTCACCCCTCCACTTT. Translated, it gives CASSRLVYNSPLHF.

This chain joins TRBV6-5 and TRBJ2-2; 8 positions agree with TRBD1. The V segment lost 6 bases and the J segment 0 bases; nucleotides outside the gene matches: 0. Germline values: CDR1 MNHEY, CDR2 SVGAGI. The CDR3 extends over 14 amino acids. For the CDR3, the DNA is TGTGCCAGCAGCAGGGGGCCGAACACCGGGGAGCTGTTTTTT. The encoded protein is CASSRGPNTGELFF.

The gene calls are TRBV11-1 and TRBJ1-1; D is undetermined. This CDR3 region has 14 residues. Germline assignment: CDR1 SGHAT and CDR2 FQDESV (reference sequence). V lost 5 bases and J lost 4, with 14 bases in between. As DNA, the CDR3 is TGTGCCAGCAGCCTCGCGGCGGAAGTCACTGAAGCTTTCTTT. Its translation: CASSLAAEVTEAFF.